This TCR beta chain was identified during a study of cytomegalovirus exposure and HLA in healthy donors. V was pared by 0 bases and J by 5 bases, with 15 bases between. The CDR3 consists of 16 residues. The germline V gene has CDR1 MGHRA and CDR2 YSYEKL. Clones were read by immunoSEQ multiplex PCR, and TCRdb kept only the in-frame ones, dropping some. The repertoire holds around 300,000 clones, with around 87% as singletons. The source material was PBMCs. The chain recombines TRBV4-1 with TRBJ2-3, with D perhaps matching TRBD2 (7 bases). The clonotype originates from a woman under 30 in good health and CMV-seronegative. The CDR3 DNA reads TGCGCCAGCAGCCAAGAAGGGGGGGTTGTAGGAGATACGCAGTATTTT. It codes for CASSQEGGVVGDTQYF.